This T cell receptor beta chain was observed in a study of Ad26.COV2.S vaccination and SARS-CoV-2 variants. The overall study: Intramuscular Ad26.COV2.S doses were given once or twice, 56 days apart. The study's findings and limits: Vaccinated and placebo-treated recipients had similar non-spike TCR breadth.

TCRdb's copy holds only in-frame clones and misses some; the assay was immunoSEQ multiplex PCR. The repertoire holds approximately 300,000 clones, with approximately 86% as singletons. Between the trimmed V and J ends, which lost 4 bases and 6 bases, there was a span of 12 bases. The CDR3 sequence is 14 residues long. Germline V lookup: CDR1 KGHSH, CDR2 LQKENI. This sample's treatment: roughly 20 received Ad26.COV2.S at low or high dose, single or two shots; 5 received placebo; per-sample allocation not given. Samples came from day 63 after the first vaccine or placebo injection. Recruitment in Boston yielded a donor of adult age, 18-55 years. Its platform was an Ad26 vector, and its expressed antigen was Wuhan-strain SARS-CoV-2 spike. In the case of this clone: Its specificity is not known.

The sequence was collected from a person aged 18-60 years who received the Ad26.COV2.S COVID-19 vaccine or a placebo. The V and J genes are TRBV18 and TRBJ2-2; D is unclear. The specimen was peripheral blood, collected in a trial of Ad26.COV2.S vaccine versus placebo. The CDR3 region is CASSLNGGPGELFF. CDR3 sequence (DNA): TGTGCCAGCTCACTGAATGGCGGTCCCGGGGAGCTGTTTTTT.